Many counts were recorded for the clone carrying this T cell receptor beta chain. Its antigen is unknown. V lost 0 bases and J 5 bases, leaving 7 bases between the germline ends. Germline V lookup: CDR1 SNHLY, CDR2 FYNNEI. The CDR3 covers 14 residues. Amplified regions were TCR beta CDR3 sequences from RNA transcripts. HTBI primers were used for first-round RT-PCR of the TCR CDR3. From the multiplex PCR reads, TCRdb called clonotypes with MiXCR, one entry per CDR3 protein. The repertoire holds around 580,000 distinct CDR3 sequences, over 15% seen once, with 18% in the top ten. The sample comes from a study of T cells in Graves' hyperthyroidism and ophthalmopathy. About the study: Once the initial diagnosis was made, peripheral blood was obtained before any treatment.

Diagnostic assessment was based on clinical symptoms, serum thyroxine and TRAb, thyroid ultrasound and orbital computed tomography. Fresh peripheral blood, around 9.3 ml of it, supplied the PBMCs. Points from the study as a whole: With a median lead of around 5.9 months before onset, the model predicted ophthalmopathy.

The rearrangement joins TRBV2 to TRBJ2-2; D is ambiguous. This clonotype was obtained from a young woman with Graves' hyperthyroidism. Material for sequencing was blood. The CDR3: CASSEALRTGELFF. Here the CDR3 DNA reads TGTGCCAGCAGTGAAGCCCTTAGAACCGGGGAGCTGTTTTTT.